This TCR beta chain was captured in a study of T cells after yellow fever vaccination. TCRdb reprocessed the 5' RACE reads via MiXCR and lists one record per CDR3 protein. The sample gives 160,000 or so distinct CDR3 sequences, 6% to 7.5% of which show up once; roughly 2.5% is in the top ten. In germline, CDR1 is MNHEY, CDR2 SVGAGI. Between the trimmed V and J ends, which lost 6 bases and 8 bases, there was a span of 9 bases. CDR3 length: 11 amino acids. General study results and limits: The study found a weaker secondary response that peaked faster, day 5 versus 15.

This clonotype was counted only a few times. Its antigen is as yet unknown. Source: CD4+ T cells sorted from PBMCs, taken 5 to 6 days after the first yellow fever vaccination. This chain connects TRBV6-5 to TRBJ2-3, with D unresolved. The TCR sequence derives from a man younger than 30 who received the YFV17D yellow fever vaccine. The CDR3: CASSFAGTQYF. CDR3 nucleotide sequence: TGTGCCAGCAGCTTCGCCGGTACGCAGTATTTT.